The 6 T cell receptor beta chains given below trace back to one sample, sequenced in a study of cytomegalovirus exposure and HLA in healthy donors. PCR involved 60 Vbeta and 13 Jbeta primers. The repertoire was sequenced with immunoSEQ multiplex PCR; TCRdb's copy has only in-frame clones and lacks some. The repertoire includes 150,000 or so clones, 73% of them detected once, and 1.6% sits in the top ten. The sample was PBMCs. Receptor source: a woman aged 18-30 years in good health and CMV-seronegative.

This clone was counted only a few times. The chain carries TRBV5-1 and TRBJ2-5; TRBD1 agrees at 9 bases. The CDR3 covers 16 residues. Per germline, CDR1 SGHRS and CDR2 YFSETQ. V trimming: 4 bases; J trimming: 4 bases; junction bases outside the gene matches: 11. The CDR3 DNA reads as TGCGCCAGCAGCAGTTGGGGGGGACAGGGAGGAGAGACCCAGTACTTC. This sequence encodes CASSSWGGQGGETQYF. Full variable domain (remainder filled in from reference TRBV5-1 and TRBJ2-5): KAGVTQTPRYLIKTRGQQVTLSCSPISGHRSVSWYQQTPGQGLQFLFEYFSETQRNKGNFPGRFSGRQFSNSRSEMNVSTLELGDSALYLCASSSWGGQGGETQYFGPGTRLLVL.

The CDR3 DNA reads TGTGCCAGCAGGGACCCCCCGGGACAGAAAGAAGATGGCTACACCTTC. Translated: CASRDPPGQKEDGYTF. The chain carries TRBV6-6 and TRBJ1-2; TRBD1 agrees at 7 bases. CDR3 size: 16 residues. Germline V lookup: CDR1 MNHNY, CDR2 SVGAGI (reference sequence). V shed 6 bases and J 6 bases; nucleotides not matched to a gene: 16.

In regard to this clone: The junction does not match germline at one end; this may be a read error. V and J are TRBV7-7 and TRBJ2-5; D is uncertain. Germline assignment: CDR1 SSHAT and CDR2 FNYEAQ (reference sequence). This CDR3 is built from 14 residues. CDR3 in amino acids: CASSLDGRQETQYF. For the CDR3, the DNA is TGTGCTAGCAGCTTAGATGGCAGGCAAGAGACCCAGTACTTC.

This clone has a handful of counts. The chain has TRBV5-6 and TRBJ1-2, with no clear D. V gave up 3 bases and J gave up 7 bases, with 13 bases separating them. The CDR3 is 13 amino acids. Germline V gene lookup returns CDR1 SGHDT and CDR2 YYEEEE. The DNA of the CDR3 is TGTGCCAGCAGCTGGATCAGGCGGGGTGGCTACACCTTC. Translating gives CASSWIRRGGYTF.

The chain combines TRBV4-1 with TRBJ2-7, with D perhaps TRBD1 (5 bases). V was trimmed by 0 bases and J by 6 bases, leaving 6 bases between them. CDR1 and CDR2 (germline): MGHRA, YSYEKL. There are 12 residues in the CDR3. CDR3 sequence (DNA): TGCGCCAGCAGCCAAGAAGGGGTCGAGCAGTACTTC. Translation gives CASSQEGVEQYF.

The table lists this clone with a few counts. This rearrangement joins TRBV5-6 to TRBJ2-1, with 11 bases that match TRBD2. The V and J ends lost 3 bases and 0 bases, in that order; junction bases with no gene match: 8. CDR1 is SGHDT and CDR2 is YYEEEE in the germline V gene. This CDR3 region has 18 residues. The chain's CDR3 is CASSSLLAGAISYNEQFF. CDR3 nucleotide sequence: TGTGCCAGCAGCTCCCTACTAGCGGGAGCGATCTCCTACAATGAGCAGTTCTTC. Complete variable domain (other parts from reference TRBV5-6 and TRBJ2-1): DAGVTQSPTHLIKTRGQQVTLRCSPKSGHDTVSWYQQALGQGPQFIFQYYEEEERQRGNFPDRFSGHQFPNYSSELNVNALLLGDSALYLCASSSLLAGAISYNEQFFGPGTRLTVL.